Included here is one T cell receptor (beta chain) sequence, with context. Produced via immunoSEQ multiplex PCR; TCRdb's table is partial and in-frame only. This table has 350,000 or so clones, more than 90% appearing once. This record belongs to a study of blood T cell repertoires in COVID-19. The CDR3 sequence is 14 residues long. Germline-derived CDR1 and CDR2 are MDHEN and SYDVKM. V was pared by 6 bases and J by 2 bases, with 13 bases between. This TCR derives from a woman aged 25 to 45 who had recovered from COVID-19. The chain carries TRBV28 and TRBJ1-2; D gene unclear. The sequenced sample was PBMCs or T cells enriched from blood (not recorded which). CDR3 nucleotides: TGTGCCAGCAGGATCACTGGGGAGAACTATGGCTACACCTTC. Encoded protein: CASRITGENYGYTF.